The rows below give T cell receptor beta chains drawn from one sample of a study of blood T cell repertoires in COVID-19. Generated by immunoSEQ multiplex PCR, the TCRdb table keeps only in-frame clones and is missing some. The sample lists tens of thousands of clones, around 83% occurring once. Sequenced input: peripheral blood. The receptors here all came from a woman older than 75 with active or convalescent COVID-19. CDR3s include the opening cysteine and the closing phenylalanine or tryptophan. The order of the fields is clone size, J gene, CDR3 length, D gene, V gene, CDR3 protein, CDR3 DNA. D genes are given only for firm matches. Some rows mark clone size as missing; the rest say once, few, many or name a class of expanded clone.

clone size: -
J gene: TRBJ2-2
CDR3 length: 16
D gene: TRBD1
V gene: TRBV5-4
CDR3 protein: CASSFITGGFTGELFF
CDR3 DNA: TGTGCCAGCAGCTTTATAACAGGGGGCTTTACCGGGGAGCTGTTTTTT

clone size: -
J gene: TRBJ1-5
CDR3 length: 15
D gene: -
V gene: TRBV24-1
CDR3 protein: CATSDKGYIGQPQHF
CDR3 DNA: TGTGCCACCAGTGATAAGGGGTACATCGGGCAGCCCCAGCATTTT

clone size: many
J gene: TRBJ2-1
CDR3 length: 15
D gene: TRBD1
V gene: TRBV19
CDR3 protein: CASSITGDSYNEQFF
CDR3 DNA: TGTGCCAGTAGTATAACAGGGGACTCCTACAATGAGCAGTTCTTC

clone size: -
J gene: TRBJ2-4
CDR3 length: 15
D gene: -
V gene: TRBV25-1
CDR3 protein: CASSEGTSAKNIQYF
CDR3 DNA: TGTGCCAGCAGCGAGGGGACTTCAGCCAAAAACATTCAGTACTTC

clone size: few
J gene: TRBJ2-7
CDR3 length: 17
D gene: TRBD1
V gene: TRBV28
CDR3 protein: CASSLRRGEGADYEQYF
CDR3 DNA: TGTGCCAGCAGCCTAAGGAGAGGAGAGGGGGCCGACTACGAGCAGTACTTC

clone size: -
J gene: TRBJ2-1
CDR3 length: 17
D gene: TRBD2
V gene: TRBV15
CDR3 protein: CATSRDYDAGAYNEQFF
CDR3 DNA: TGTGCCACCAGCAGAGATTATGACGCGGGAGCGTACAATGAGCAGTTCTTC

clone size: -
J gene: TRBJ2-7
CDR3 length: 15
D gene: -
V gene: TRBV11-2
CDR3 protein: CASSLDRGSSYEQYF
CDR3 DNA: TGTGCCAGCAGCTTAGACCGTGGGAGCTCGTACGAGCAGTACTTC

clone size: -
J gene: TRBJ2-7
CDR3 length: 21
D gene: TRBD2
V gene: TRBV27
CDR3 protein: CASSLSKMGTTTSGLPYEQYF
CDR3 DNA: TGTGCCAGCAGTTTATCGAAGATGGGGACAACGACTAGCGGGCTACCCTACGAGCAGTACTTC

clone size: -
J gene: TRBJ1-5
CDR3 length: 19
D gene: -
V gene: TRBV6-2/TRBV6-3
CDR3 protein: CASSYSNLGWRGPRQPQHF
CDR3 DNA: TGTGCCAGCAGTTACTCGAATCTCGGGTGGCGAGGCCCGCGTCAGCCCCAGCATTTT

clone size: few
J gene: TRBJ1-5
CDR3 length: 15
D gene: TRBD1
V gene: TRBV30
CDR3 protein: CAWSGRGLYNQPQHF
CDR3 DNA: TGTGCCTGGAGCGGCAGGGGGCTTTATAATCAGCCCCAGCATTTT

clone size: -
J gene: TRBJ2-1
CDR3 length: 14
D gene: -
V gene: TRBV29-1
CDR3 protein: CSVVEGGGYNEQFF
CDR3 DNA: TGCAGCGTTGTCGAGGGAGGTGGGTACAATGAGCAGTTCTTC

clone size: -
J gene: TRBJ1-5
CDR3 length: 15
D gene: -
V gene: TRBV6-5
CDR3 protein: CASSSQGNSNQPQHF
CDR3 DNA: TGTGCCAGCAGTTCGCAGGGGAATAGCAATCAGCCCCAGCATTTT

clone size: few
J gene: TRBJ2-5
CDR3 length: 18
D gene: TRBD2
V gene: TRBV28
CDR3 protein: CASRTNKGLAGDAVTQYF
CDR3 DNA: TGTGCCAGCAGGACGAACAAGGGACTAGCGGGAGATGCGGTGACCCAGTACTTC

clone size: -
J gene: TRBJ1-1
CDR3 length: 13
D gene: -
V gene: TRBV11-3
CDR3 protein: CASSQSGVTEAFF
CDR3 DNA: TGTGCCAGCAGTCAATCCGGTGTCACTGAAGCTTTCTTT

clone size: once
J gene: TRBJ2-5
CDR3 length: 16
D gene: -
V gene: TRBV4-1
CDR3 protein: CASSQDPASRQETQYF
CDR3 DNA: TGCGCCAGCAGCCAAGATCCCGCTAGCAGACAAGAGACCCAGTACTTC

clone size: -
J gene: TRBJ2-1
CDR3 length: 19
D gene: TRBD2
V gene: TRBV7-2
CDR3 protein: CASSLGAGLAGVSYNEQFF
CDR3 DNA: TGTGCCAGCAGCTTAGGGGCCGGACTAGCGGGAGTTTCCTACAATGAGCAGTTCTTC

clone size: -
J gene: TRBJ2-1
CDR3 length: 15
D gene: -
V gene: TRBV5-1
CDR3 protein: CASSRDIFSYNEQFF
CDR3 DNA: TGCGCCAGCAGCCGTGACATTTTCTCCTACAATGAGCAGTTCTTC

clone size: -
J gene: TRBJ1-2
CDR3 length: 10
D gene: TRBD1
V gene: TRBV30
CDR3 protein: CASGGYGYTF
CDR3 DNA: TGTGCCTCAGGGGGTTATGGCTACACCTTC

clone size: -
J gene: TRBJ2-1
CDR3 length: 17
D gene: TRBD1
V gene: TRBV28
CDR3 protein: CASSLAGQGSSYNEQFF
CDR3 DNA: TGTGCCAGCAGTTTAGCGGGACAGGGAAGCTCCTACAATGAGCAGTTCTTC

clone size: -
J gene: TRBJ1-1
CDR3 length: 11
D gene: -
V gene: TRBV20-1
CDR3 protein: CSASFGTEAFF
CDR3 DNA: TGCAGTGCTAGTTTCGGGACAGAAGCTTTCTTT

clone size: -
J gene: TRBJ2-1
CDR3 length: 12
D gene: -
V gene: TRBV7-8
CDR3 protein: CASSFPWGVQFF
CDR3 DNA: TGTGCCAGCAGCTTCCCCTGGGGGGTTCAGTTCTTC

clone size: -
J gene: TRBJ2-3
CDR3 length: 13
D gene: TRBD1
V gene: TRBV5-1
CDR3 protein: CASSLGQGHTQYF
CDR3 DNA: TGCGCCAGCAGCCTCGGACAGGGCCATACGCAGTATTTT

clone size: few
J gene: TRBJ1-1
CDR3 length: 13
D gene: TRBD1
V gene: TRBV6-5
CDR3 protein: CASRDRGDTEAFF
CDR3 DNA: TGTGCCAGCAGAGACAGGGGAGACACTGAAGCTTTCTTT

clone size: once
J gene: TRBJ2-7
CDR3 length: 16
D gene: -
V gene: TRBV7-9
CDR3 protein: CASSLSGALKTYEQYF
CDR3 DNA: TGTGCCAGCAGCTTATCAGGGGCCCTCAAAACTTACGAGCAGTACTTC

clone size: -
J gene: TRBJ1-2
CDR3 length: 14
D gene: -
V gene: TRBV7-2
CDR3 protein: CASSLGFQGNGYTF
CDR3 DNA: TGTGCCAGCAGCTTAGGTTTCCAGGGAAATGGCTACACCTTC

clone size: -
J gene: TRBJ2-1
CDR3 length: 11
D gene: TRBD2
V gene: TRBV5-6
CDR3 protein: CASSREGRGFF
CDR3 DNA: TGTGCCAGCAGCCGGGAGGGCCGGGGGTTCTTC

clone size: -
J gene: TRBJ1-4
CDR3 length: 15
D gene: -
V gene: TRBV9
CDR3 protein: CASSVAQGKNEKLFF
CDR3 DNA: TGTGCCAGCAGCGTAGCACAGGGAAAGAATGAAAAACTGTTTTTT

clone size: few
J gene: TRBJ2-7
CDR3 length: 12
D gene: -
V gene: TRBV28
CDR3 protein: CASSAAVYEQYF
CDR3 DNA: TGTGCCAGCAGTGCTGCGGTCTACGAGCAGTACTTC

clone size: -
J gene: TRBJ1-2
CDR3 length: 14
D gene: -
V gene: TRBV18
CDR3 protein: CASSQYGANYGYTF
CDR3 DNA: TGTGCCAGCTCACAATACGGAGCTAACTATGGCTACACCTTC

clone size: few
J gene: TRBJ1-1
CDR3 length: 15
D gene: TRBD1
V gene: TRBV7-9
CDR3 protein: CASSTGTGGTTEAFF
CDR3 DNA: TGTGCCAGCAGCACAGGGACAGGGGGCACCACTGAAGCTTTCTTT

clone size: -
J gene: TRBJ1-4
CDR3 length: 10
D gene: -
V gene: TRBV20-1
CDR3 protein: CSAAREKLFF
CDR3 DNA: TGCAGTGCTGCCAGGGAAAAACTGTTTTTT

clone size: once
J gene: TRBJ1-1
CDR3 length: 14
D gene: -
V gene: TRBV6-5
CDR3 protein: CASSQTGHTFEAFF
CDR3 DNA: TGTGCCAGCAGCCAGACGGGACATACTTTTGAAGCTTTCTTT

clone size: -
J gene: TRBJ2-2
CDR3 length: 13
D gene: TRBD1
V gene: TRBV12-3/TRBV12-4
CDR3 protein: CASSWGTVRELFF
CDR3 DNA: TGTGCCAGCAGCTGGGGGACAGTACGGGAGCTGTTTTTT

clone size: -
J gene: TRBJ1-2
CDR3 length: 12
D gene: TRBD1
V gene: TRBV18
CDR3 protein: CASSPQGDGYTF
CDR3 DNA: TGTGCCAGCTCACCCCAGGGGGATGGCTACACCTTC

clone size: -
J gene: TRBJ2-2
CDR3 length: 12
D gene: -
V gene: TRBV7-2
CDR3 protein: CASSREAGELFF
CDR3 DNA: TGTGCCAGCAGTCGAGAGGCCGGGGAGCTGTTTTTT

clone size: few
J gene: TRBJ2-1
CDR3 length: 13
D gene: -
V gene: TRBV4-2
CDR3 protein: CASSQGAPNEQFF
CDR3 DNA: TGTGCCAGCAGCCAAGGGGCCCCCAATGAGCAGTTCTTC

clone size: -
J gene: TRBJ1-5
CDR3 length: 15
D gene: -
V gene: TRBV28
CDR3 protein: CASSLGLPGSQSQHF
CDR3 DNA: TGTGCCAGCAGTTTGGGACTGCCCGGCTCCCAGTCCCAGCATTTT

clone size: -
J gene: TRBJ1-6
CDR3 length: 14
D gene: -
V gene: TRBV9
CDR3 protein: CASSVEIGGSPLHF
CDR3 DNA: TGTGCCAGCAGCGTAGAGATAGGGGGATCACCCCTCCACTTT

clone size: -
J gene: TRBJ2-5
CDR3 length: 13
D gene: TRBD2
V gene: TRBV6-2/TRBV6-3
CDR3 protein: CASSRLAQETQYF
CDR3 DNA: TGTGCCAGCAGCCGACTAGCTCAAGAGACCCAGTACTTC

clone size: -
J gene: TRBJ2-1
CDR3 length: 14
D gene: -
V gene: TRBV27
CDR3 protein: CASSFTGENNEQFF
CDR3 DNA: TGTGCCAGCAGTTTTACGGGAGAAAACAATGAGCAGTTCTTC

clone size: -
J gene: TRBJ2-5
CDR3 length: 16
D gene: TRBD2
V gene: TRBV2
CDR3 protein: CASTEIVAGGQETQYF
CDR3 DNA: TGTGCCAGCACGGAGATAGTAGCGGGAGGGCAAGAGACCCAGTACTTC

clone size: -
J gene: TRBJ2-7
CDR3 length: 16
D gene: TRBD2
V gene: TRBV5-1
CDR3 protein: CASREGLAGPIYEQYF
CDR3 DNA: TGCGCCAGCAGAGAAGGGCTAGCGGGACCCATATACGAGCAGTACTTC